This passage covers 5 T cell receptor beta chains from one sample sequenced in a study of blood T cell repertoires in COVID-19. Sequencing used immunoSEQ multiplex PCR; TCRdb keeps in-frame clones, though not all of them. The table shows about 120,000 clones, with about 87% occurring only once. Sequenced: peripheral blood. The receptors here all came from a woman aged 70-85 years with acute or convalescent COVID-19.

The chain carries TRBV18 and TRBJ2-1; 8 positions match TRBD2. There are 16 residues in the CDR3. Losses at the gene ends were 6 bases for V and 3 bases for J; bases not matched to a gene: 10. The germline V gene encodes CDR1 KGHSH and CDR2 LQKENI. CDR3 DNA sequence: TGTGCCAGCTCTCCCACTGCGGGGGGAGTCTACAATGAGCAGTTCTTC. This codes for CASSPTAGGVYNEQFF. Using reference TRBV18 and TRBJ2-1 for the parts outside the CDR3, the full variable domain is NAGVMQNPRHLVRRRGQEARLRCSPMKGHSHVYWYRQLPEEGLKFMVYLQKENIIDESGMPKERFSAEFPKEGPSILRIQQVVRGDSAAYFCASSPTAGGVYNEQFFGPGTRLTVL.

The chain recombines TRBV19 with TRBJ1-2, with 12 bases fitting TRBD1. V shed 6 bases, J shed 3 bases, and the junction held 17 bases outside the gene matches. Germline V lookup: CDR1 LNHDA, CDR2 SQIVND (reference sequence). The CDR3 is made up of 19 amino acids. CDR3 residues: CASSITWDRGRVRDYGYTF. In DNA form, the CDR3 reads TGTGCCAGTAGCATAACGTGGGACAGGGGGCGCGTCCGTGACTATGGCTACACCTTC. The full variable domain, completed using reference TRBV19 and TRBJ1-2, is DGGITQSPKYLFRKEGQNVTLSCEQNLNHDAMYWYRQDPGQGLRLIYYSQIVNDFQKGDIAEGYSVSREKKESFPLTVTSAQKNPTAFYLCASSITWDRGRVRDYGYTFGSGTRLTVV.

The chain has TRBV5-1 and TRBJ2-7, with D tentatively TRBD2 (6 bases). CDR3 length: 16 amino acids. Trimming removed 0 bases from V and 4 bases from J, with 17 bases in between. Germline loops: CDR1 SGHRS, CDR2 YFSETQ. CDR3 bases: TGCGCCAGCAGCTTGGTTTTACAGCGGGTCGGGTACGAGCAGTACTTC. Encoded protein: CASSLVLQRVGYEQYF.

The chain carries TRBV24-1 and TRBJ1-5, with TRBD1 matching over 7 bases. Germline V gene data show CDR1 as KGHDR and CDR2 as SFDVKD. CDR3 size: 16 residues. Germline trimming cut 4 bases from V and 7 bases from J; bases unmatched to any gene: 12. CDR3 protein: CATSDSNTGVSQPQHF. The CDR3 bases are TGTGCCACCAGTGACTCCAATACAGGGGTCAGCCAGCCCCAGCATTTT.

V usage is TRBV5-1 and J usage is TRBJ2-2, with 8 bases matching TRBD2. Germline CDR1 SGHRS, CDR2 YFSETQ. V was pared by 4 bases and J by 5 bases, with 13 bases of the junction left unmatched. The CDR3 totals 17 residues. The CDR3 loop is CASSPRPSGGLTGELFF. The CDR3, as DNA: TGCGCCAGCAGCCCCCGTCCGAGCGGGGGTCTTACCGGGGAGCTGTTTTTT. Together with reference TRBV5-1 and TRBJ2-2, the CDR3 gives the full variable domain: KAGVTQTPRYLIKTRGQQVTLSCSPISGHRSVSWYQQTPGQGLQFLFEYFSETQRNKGNFPGRFSGRQFSNSRSEMNVSTLELGDSALYLCASSPRPSGGLTGELFFGEGSRLTVL.